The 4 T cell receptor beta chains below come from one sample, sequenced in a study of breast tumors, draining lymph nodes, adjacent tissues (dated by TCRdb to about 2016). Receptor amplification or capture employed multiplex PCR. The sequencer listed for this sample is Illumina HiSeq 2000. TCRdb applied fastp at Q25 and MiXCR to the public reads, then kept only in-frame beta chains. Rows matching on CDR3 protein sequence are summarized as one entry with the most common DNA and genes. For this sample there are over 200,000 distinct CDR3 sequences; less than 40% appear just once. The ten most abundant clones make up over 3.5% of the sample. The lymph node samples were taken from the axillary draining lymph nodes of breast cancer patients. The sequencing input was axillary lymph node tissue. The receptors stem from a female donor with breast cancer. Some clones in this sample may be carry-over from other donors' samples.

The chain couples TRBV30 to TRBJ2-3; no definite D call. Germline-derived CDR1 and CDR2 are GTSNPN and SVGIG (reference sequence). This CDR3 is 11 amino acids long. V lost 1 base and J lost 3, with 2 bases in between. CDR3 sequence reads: CAWSETDTQYF. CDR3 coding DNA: TGTGCCTGGAGTGAGACAGATACGCAGTATTTT.

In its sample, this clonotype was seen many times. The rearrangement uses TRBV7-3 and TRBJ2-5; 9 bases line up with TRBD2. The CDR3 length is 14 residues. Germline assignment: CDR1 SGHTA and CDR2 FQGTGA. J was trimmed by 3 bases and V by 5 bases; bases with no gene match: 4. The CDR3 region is CASSLAGRKETQYF. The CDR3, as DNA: TGTGCCAGCAGCCTAGCGGGGCGCAAAGAGACCCAGTACTTC.

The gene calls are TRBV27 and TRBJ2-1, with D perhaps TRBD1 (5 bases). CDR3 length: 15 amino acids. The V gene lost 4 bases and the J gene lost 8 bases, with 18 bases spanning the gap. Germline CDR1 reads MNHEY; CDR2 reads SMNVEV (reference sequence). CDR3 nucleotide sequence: TGTGCCAGCAGTTCAGACAGTTACTTCCTCGATGAGCAGTTCTTC. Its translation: CASSSDSYFLDEQFF.

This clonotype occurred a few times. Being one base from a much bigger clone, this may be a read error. CDR3 residues: CSASKGRLVPDTQYF. DNA for the CDR3: TGCAGTGCTAGTAAGGGGCGACTAGTGCCGGATACGCAGTATTTT. The chain carries TRBV20-1 and TRBJ2-3, with D tentatively TRBD2 (6 bases). CDR3 length equals 15 residues. CDR1 and CDR2 from the germline V gene are DFQATT and SNEGSKA (reference sequence). Between the trimmed V and J ends, which lost 3 bases and 6 bases, there was a span of 19 bases.